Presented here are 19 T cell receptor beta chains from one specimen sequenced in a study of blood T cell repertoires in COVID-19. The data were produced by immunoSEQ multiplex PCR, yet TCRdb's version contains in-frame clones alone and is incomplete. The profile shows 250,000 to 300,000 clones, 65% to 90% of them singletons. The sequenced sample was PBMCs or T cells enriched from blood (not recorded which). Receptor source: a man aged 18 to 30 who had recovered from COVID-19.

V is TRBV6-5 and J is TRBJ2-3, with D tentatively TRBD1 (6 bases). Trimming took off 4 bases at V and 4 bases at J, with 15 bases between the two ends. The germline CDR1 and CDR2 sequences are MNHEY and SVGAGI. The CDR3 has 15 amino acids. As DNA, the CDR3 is TGTGCCAGCAGTTCCGGGACAAGGAAGGCAGATACGCAGTATTTT. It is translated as CASSSGTRKADTQYF.

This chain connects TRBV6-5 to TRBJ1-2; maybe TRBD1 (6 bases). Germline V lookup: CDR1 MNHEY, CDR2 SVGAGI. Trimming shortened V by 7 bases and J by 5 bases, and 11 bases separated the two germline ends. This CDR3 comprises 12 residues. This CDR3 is CASILQGYGYTF. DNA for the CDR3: TGTGCCAGCATATTACAGGGATATGGCTACACCTTC.

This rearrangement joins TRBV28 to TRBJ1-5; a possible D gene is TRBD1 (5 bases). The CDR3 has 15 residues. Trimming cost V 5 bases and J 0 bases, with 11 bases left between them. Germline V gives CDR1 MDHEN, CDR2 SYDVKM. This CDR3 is CASSLDSYSNQPQHF. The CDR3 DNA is TGTGCCAGCAGTCTTGACAGTTATAGCAATCAGCCCCAGCATTTT.

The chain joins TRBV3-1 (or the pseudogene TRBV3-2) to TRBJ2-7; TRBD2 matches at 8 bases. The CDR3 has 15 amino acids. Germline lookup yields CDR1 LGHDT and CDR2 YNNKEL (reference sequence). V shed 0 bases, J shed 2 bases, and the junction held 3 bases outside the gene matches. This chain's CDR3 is CASSQELADPYEQYF. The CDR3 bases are TGTGCCAGCAGCCAAGAACTAGCGGATCCCTACGAGCAGTACTTC.

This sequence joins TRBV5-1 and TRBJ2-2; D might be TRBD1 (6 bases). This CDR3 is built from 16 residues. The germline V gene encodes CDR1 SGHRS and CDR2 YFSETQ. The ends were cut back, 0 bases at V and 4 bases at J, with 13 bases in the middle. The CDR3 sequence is CASSLGGQGSTGELFF. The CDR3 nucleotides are TGCGCCAGCAGCTTGGGGGGTCAGGGGAGCACCGGGGAGCTGTTTTTT.

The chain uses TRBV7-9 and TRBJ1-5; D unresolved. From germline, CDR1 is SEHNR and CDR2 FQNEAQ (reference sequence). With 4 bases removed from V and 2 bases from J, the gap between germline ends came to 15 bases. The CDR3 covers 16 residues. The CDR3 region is CASSSSGKTRNQPQHF. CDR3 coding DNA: TGTGCCAGCAGCTCGAGCGGAAAGACGCGCAATCAGCCCCAGCATTTT.

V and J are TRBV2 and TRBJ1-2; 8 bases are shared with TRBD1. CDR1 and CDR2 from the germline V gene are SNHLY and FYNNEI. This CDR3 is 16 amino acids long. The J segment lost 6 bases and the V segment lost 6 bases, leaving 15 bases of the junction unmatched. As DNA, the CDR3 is TGTGCCAGCAGCCTCGGACAGGGAATTCGTTCTCATGGCTACACCTTC. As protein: CASSLGQGIRSHGYTF.

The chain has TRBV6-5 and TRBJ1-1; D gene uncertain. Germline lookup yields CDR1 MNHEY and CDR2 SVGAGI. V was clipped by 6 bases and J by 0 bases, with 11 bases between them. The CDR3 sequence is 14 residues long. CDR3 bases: TGTGCCAGCAGGGCGGGTGGGCTGAACACTGAAGCTTTCTTT. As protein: CASRAGGLNTEAFF.

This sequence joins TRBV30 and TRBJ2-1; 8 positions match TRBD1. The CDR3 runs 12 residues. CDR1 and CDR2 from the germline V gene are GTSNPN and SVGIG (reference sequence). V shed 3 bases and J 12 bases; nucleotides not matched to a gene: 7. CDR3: CAWSVAGTGQFF. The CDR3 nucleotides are TGTGCCTGGAGCGTAGCCGGGACAGGGCAGTTCTTC.

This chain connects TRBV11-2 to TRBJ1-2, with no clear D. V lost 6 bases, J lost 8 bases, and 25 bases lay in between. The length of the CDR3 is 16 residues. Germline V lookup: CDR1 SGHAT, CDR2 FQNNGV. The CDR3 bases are TGTGCCAGCAGAATGGTGCCAGTGACCTCCCGCGGGGGCTACACCTTC. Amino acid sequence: CASRMVPVTSRGGYTF.

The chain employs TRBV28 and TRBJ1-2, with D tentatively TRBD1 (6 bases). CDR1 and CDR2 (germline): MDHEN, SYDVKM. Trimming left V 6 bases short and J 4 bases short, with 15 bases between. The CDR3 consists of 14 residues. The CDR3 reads CASRSRGALYGYTF. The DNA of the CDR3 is TGTGCCAGCAGATCCCGGGGGGCCCTCTATGGCTACACCTTC.

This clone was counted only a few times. The CDR3 nucleotides read TGTGCCAGCAGTTTACTAATGAGCCCCGGGGAGCTGTTTTTT. Protein: CASSLLMSPGELFF. The V and J genes are TRBV28 and TRBJ2-2, with D hard to call. The V and J ends lost 2 bases and 6 bases respectively, with 10 bases between them. Germline V gives CDR1 MDHEN, CDR2 SYDVKM. The CDR3 consists of 14 residues.

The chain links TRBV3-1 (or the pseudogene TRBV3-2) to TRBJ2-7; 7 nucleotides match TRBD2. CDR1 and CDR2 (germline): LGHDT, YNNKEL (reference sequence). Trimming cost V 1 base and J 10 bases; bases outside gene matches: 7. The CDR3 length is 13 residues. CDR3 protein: CASSQGAGATQYF. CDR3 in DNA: TGTGCCAGCAGCCAAGGGGCGGGAGCCACCCAGTACTTC.

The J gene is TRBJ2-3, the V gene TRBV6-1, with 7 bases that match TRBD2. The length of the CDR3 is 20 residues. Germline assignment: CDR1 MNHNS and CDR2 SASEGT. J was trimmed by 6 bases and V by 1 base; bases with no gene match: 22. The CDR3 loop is CASSEVWGGVSGTPRDTQYF. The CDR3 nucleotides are TGTGCCAGCAGTGAAGTATGGGGGGGAGTGAGCGGGACCCCTCGGGATACGCAGTATTTT.

The CDR3 sequence: CASIRTGGENSPLHF. In DNA, the CDR3 is TGTGCCAGCATTCGGACAGGGGGCGAAAATTCACCCCTCCACTTT. V is TRBV6-5 and J is TRBJ1-6, with 11 bases that match TRBD1. CDR3 length: 15 residues. With V trimmed by 7 bases and J by 7 bases, 6 bases remained unmatched. The germline CDR1 and CDR2 sequences are MNHEY and SVGAGI.

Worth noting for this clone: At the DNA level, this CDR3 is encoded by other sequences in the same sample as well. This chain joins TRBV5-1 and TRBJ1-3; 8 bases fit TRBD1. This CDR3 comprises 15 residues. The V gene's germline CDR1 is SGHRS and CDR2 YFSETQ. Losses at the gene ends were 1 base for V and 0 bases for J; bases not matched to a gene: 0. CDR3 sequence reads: CASSLTGGSGNTIYF. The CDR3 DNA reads TGCGCCAGCAGCTTGACAGGGGGCTCTGGAAACACCATATATTTT.

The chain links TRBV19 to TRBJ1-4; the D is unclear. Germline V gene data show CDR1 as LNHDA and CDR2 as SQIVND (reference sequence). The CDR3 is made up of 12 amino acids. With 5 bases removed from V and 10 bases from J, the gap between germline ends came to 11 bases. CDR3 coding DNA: TGTGCCAGTAGTGCCCGACGGGGAAAACTGTTTTTT. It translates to CASSARRGKLFF.

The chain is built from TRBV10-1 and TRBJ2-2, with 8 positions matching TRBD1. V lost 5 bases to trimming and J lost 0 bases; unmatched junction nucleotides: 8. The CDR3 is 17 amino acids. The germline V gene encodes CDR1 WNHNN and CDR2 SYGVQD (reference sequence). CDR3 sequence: CASSTGQGFPNTGELFF. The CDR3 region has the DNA TGCGCCAGCAGTACCGGACAGGGCTTTCCGAACACCGGGGAGCTGTTTTTT.

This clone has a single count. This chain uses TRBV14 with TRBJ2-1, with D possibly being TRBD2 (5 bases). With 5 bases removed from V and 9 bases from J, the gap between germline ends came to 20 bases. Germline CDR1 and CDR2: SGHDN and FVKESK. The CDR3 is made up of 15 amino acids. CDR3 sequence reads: CASSSRLPGFGEQFF. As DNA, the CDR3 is TGTGCCAGCAGCTCTAGACTACCAGGTTTCGGTGAGCAGTTCTTC. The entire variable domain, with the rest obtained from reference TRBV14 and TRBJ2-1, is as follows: EAGVTQFPSHSVIEKGQTVTLRCDPISGHDNLYWYRRVMGKEIKFLLHFVKESKQDESGMPNNRFLAERTGGTYSTLKVQPAELEDSGVYFCASSSRLPGFGEQFFGPGTRLTVL.